This T cell receptor (beta chain) was identified during a study of siplizumab effects on memory and regulatory T cells. Points from the study as a whole: A major contribution to the alloresponse seemed to be made by naive T cells, which seemed more diverse than memory cells.

TCRdb keeps only in-frame clones here, not all; method: immunoSEQ multiplex PCR. The profile covers tens of thousands of clones, with 75% to 90% appearing a single time and approximately 1.7% taken by the ten largest. CDR1 SNHLY and CDR2 FYNNEI come from the germline V gene. This CDR3 is built from 13 residues. Trimming pared 3 bases from V and 4 bases from J, leaving 9 bases between. Worth noting for this clone: Its antigen is not known.

Sequenced material: Tregs sorted from blood. The chain employs TRBV2 and TRBJ1-2; D is undetermined. The sequence was collected from a human donor in good health. In nucleotides, the CDR3 is TGTGCCAGCAGTGATACCCTTATCTATGGCTACACCTTC. Translation gives CASSDTLIYGYTF.